Described below is a single TCR beta chain sequence and its context. The antigen is unknown. This specimen comes from a study of shared clonotypes between healthy human individuals. Repertoires were generated with immunoSEQ multiplex PCR, while TCRdb's copy carries only in-frame clones and drops some. The sample yields more than 2 million clones, 90% to 95% seen once. Study-level findings and limits: The authors expected sequencing depth to affect clonotype sharing among donors.

Germline V lookup: CDR1 ENHRY, CDR2 SYGVKD. V trimming: 3 bases; J trimming: 6 bases; junction bases outside the gene matches: 11. The CDR3 runs to 16 residues. The TCR comes from a man between 18 and 29 years old in good health. Sequencing was carried out using naive CD4+ T cells sorted from blood. As for subset: CD45RA+ positively selected. The V and J genes are TRBV10-3 and TRBJ1-1; 9 bases map to TRBD1. Here the CDR3 reads CAISDRQGELMAEAFF. CDR3 nucleotides: TGTGCCATCAGTGACCGACAGGGGGAATTAATGGCTGAAGCTTTCTTT.